This T cell receptor (beta chain) is drawn from a study of blood T cells in healthy people across ages. With 5 bases removed from V and 4 bases from J, the gap between germline ends came to 15 bases. Germline CDR1 and CDR2: SGHTA and FQGNSA. The CDR3 sequence is 15 residues long. For the second PCR, which ran for about 7 to 11 cycles, a sample-barcoded 5' primer and a J-beta primer mix were used. A template-switch adaptor that had 12 random nucleotides put a tag on each cDNA molecule. TCRdb itself ran the 5' RACE reads through MiXCR, one entry per CDR3 protein. The repertoire includes 550,000 to 700,000 distinct CDR3 sequences, approximately 25% of them detected once, and roughly 20% sits in the top ten.

The sample consisted of blood. This chain joins TRBV7-2 and TRBJ1-5; weak D call: TRBD1 (6 bases). The receptor's source is an older woman in good health. CDR3 DNA: TGTGCCAGCAGCCTCCGCACAGGGACAAATCAGCCCCAGCATTTT. Translation gives CASSLRTGTNQPQHF. The whole variable domain, remainder taken from reference TRBV7-2 and TRBJ1-5, is GAGVSQSPSNKVTEKGKDVELRCDPISGHTALYWYRQSLGQGLEFLIYFQGNSAPDKSGLPSDRFSAERTGGSVSTLTIQRTQQEDSAVYLCASSLRTGTNQPQHFGDGTRLSIL.